This entry features one T cell receptor (beta chain) sequence. Its target is unknown. The CDR3 totals 15 residues. The germline gives CDR1 SGDLS, CDR2 YYNGEE. The V gene end was trimmed by 3 bases and the J gene end by 1 base; junction bases not matched to a gene: 4. This record comes from a study of T cell repertoires in ileal Crohn's disease. In the study overall: Every patient was operated on for stricturing (about 60%) or penetrating (approximately 40%) complications. Postoperative therapy was given to about half: some eleven thiopurines, 15 to 20 anti-TNF agents. Whole-study findings and limits: All patients with clonality above 26.8% had endoscopic recurrence.

TCRB immunosequencing input was approximately 450 nanograms of biopsy DNA per sample. Data came from immunoSEQ multiplex PCR; TCRdb stores just in-frame clones and leaves some out. The table includes some 5,000 clones, about four fifths detected once. The origin of this receptor is an adult with Crohn's disease. Sequencing input: ileal tissue. The chain is built from TRBV9 and TRBJ2-1; TRBD2 aligns across 7 bases. CDR3 nucleotides: TGTGCCAGCAGCGGCCTAGCGGCGTCCTACAATGAGCAGTTCTTC. It codes for CASSGLAASYNEQFF.